Given below is one T cell receptor (beta chain) in context. Antigen unknown. Using its own MiXCR run on the 5' RACE reads, TCRdb lists one record per CDR3 protein. The sample holds 500,000 or so distinct CDR3 sequences, around an eighth seen once. This sample is drawn from a study of identical twins. General study points: With abundant cord blood beta clonotypes, insertions were fewer; memory repertoires showed no such pattern.

The CDR3 loop spans 13 amino acids. V lost 5 bases to trimming and J lost 2 bases, with 10 bases between them. The germline CDR1 and CDR2 sequences are MDHEN and SYDVKM. These data also featured in a second study, about yellow fever vaccine responses in identical twins. This second study notes: Twins reportedly had a vaccine T cell response that seemed partly convergent, partly personalized.

Sequencing was done on a sample of CD4+ T cells sorted from blood. This sequence joins TRBV28 and TRBJ2-7; D call uncertain. This TCR was sampled from a young woman in good health. CDR3 sequence reads: CASSKNPPYEQYF. The CDR3 nucleotides are TGTGCCAGCAGTAAGAACCCGCCCTACGAGCAGTACTTC.